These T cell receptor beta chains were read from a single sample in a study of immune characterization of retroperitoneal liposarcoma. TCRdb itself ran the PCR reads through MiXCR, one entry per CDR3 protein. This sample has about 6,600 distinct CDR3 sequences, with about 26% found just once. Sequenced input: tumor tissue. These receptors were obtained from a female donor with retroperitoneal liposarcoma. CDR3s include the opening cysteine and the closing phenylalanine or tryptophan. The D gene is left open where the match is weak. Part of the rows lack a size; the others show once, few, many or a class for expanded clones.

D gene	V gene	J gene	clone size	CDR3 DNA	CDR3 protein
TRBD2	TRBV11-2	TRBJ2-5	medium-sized	TGTGCCAGCAGCCCCGGGCGGACTAGCGGGAGGGAGACCCAGTACTTC	CASSPGRTSGRETQYF
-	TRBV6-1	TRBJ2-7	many	TGTGCCAGCAGAGAAAGGGAGTGGTTGGATAGCTCCTACAATGAGCAGTACTTC	CASREREWLDSSYNEQYF
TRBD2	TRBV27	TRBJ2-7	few	TGTGCCAGCAGCCCATCTAGCGGGAGCTCCTACGAGCAGTACTTC	CASSPSSGSSYEQYF
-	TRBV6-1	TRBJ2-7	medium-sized	TGTGCGACCCCTGGAGGGGGGAGTTACGAGCAGTACTTC	CATPGGGSYEQYF
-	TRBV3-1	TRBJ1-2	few	TGTGCCAGCAGCCAAGGATCAGCAACCCTTGGCTACACCTTC	CASSQGSATLGYTF
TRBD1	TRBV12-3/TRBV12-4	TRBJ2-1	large	TGTGCCAGCAGTTTACCGAATTGGGACAGCCCATCCTACAATGAGCAGTTCTTC	CASSLPNWDSPSYNEQFF
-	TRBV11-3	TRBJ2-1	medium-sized	TGTGCCAGCAGCTTAGGGACTCCGCGGCAGTTCTTC	CASSLGTPRQFF
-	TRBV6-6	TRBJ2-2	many	TGTGCCAGCAGGGAAACGGCGAACACCGGGGAGCTGTTTTTT	CASRETANTGELFF
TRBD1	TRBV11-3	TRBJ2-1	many	TGTGCCAGCAGGTTAATGGGACAGCGGTACTTC	CASRLMGQRYF
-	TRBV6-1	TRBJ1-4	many	TGTGCCAGCCGGGACCCGAATGAGGGGAAACTGTTTTTT	CASRDPNEGKLFF
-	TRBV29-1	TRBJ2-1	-	TGCAGCGCCCCGGGCAGGGATGCTAGTAACAATGAGCAGTTCTTC	CSAPGRDASNNEQFF
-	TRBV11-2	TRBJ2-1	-	TGTGCCAGCAACCCTCGGTGGTTGGGGAGTAGTTACGAGCAGTTCTTC	CASNPRWLGSSYEQFF
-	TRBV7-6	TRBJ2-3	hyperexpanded	TGTGCCAGCAGCTCACGGCCAGATACGCAGTATTTT	CASSSRPDTQYF
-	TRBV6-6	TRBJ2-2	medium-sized	TGTGCCAGCAGTACCTCCCGTATTGCGAACACCGGGGAGCTGTTTTTT	CASSTSRIANTGELFF
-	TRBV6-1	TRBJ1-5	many	TGTGCCAGCAGTGAAGCCAAGATGCGGGCGGTATTTCAGCCCCAGCATTTT	CASSEAKMRAVFQPQHF
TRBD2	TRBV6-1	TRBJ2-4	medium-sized	TGTGCCAGCAGTCCTCTAGCGGGACAAAACATTCAGTACTTC	CASSPLAGQNIQYF
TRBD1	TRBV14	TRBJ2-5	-	TGTGCCAGCAGCCAAGAGACAGGGGGGCTAGAGACCCAGTACTTC	CASSQETGGLETQYF
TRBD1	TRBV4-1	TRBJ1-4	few	TGCGCCAGCAGCTTTCGGGACAGCCGCTCAGATGAAAAACTGTTTTTT	CASSFRDSRSDEKLFF
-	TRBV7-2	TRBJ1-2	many	TGTGCCAGCATCCCCCGGGAGTGGGTTAACTATGGCTACACCTTC	CASIPREWVNYGYTF
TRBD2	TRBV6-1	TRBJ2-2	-	TGTGCCAGCAGTATACGCGGGAGGGCCGGAACCGGGGAGCTGTTTTTT	CASSIRGRAGTGELFF
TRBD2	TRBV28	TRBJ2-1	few	TGTGCCAGCCTAGGGGAGCGGGAGATTGGTGAGCAGTTCTTC	CASLGEREIGEQFF
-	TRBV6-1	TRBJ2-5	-	TGTGCCAGCAGTCGCCCGGGGGAGGGGGGGACCCAGTACTTC	CASSRPGEGGTQYF
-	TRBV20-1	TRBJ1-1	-	TGCAGTGCTAGAGATAGGATAGGGAACACTGAAGCTTTCTTT	CSARDRIGNTEAFF
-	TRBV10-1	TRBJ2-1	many	TGCGCCAGCAGTGAGTCCACCGGGACGGCCTTCTTC	CASSESTGTAFF
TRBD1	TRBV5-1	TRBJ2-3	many	TGCGCCAGCAGCAACCCAGGGGGCCAGTTAGATACGCAGTATTTT	CASSNPGGQLDTQYF
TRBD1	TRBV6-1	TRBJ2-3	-	TGTGCCAGCAGTCTTGAGGACAGGGTCAGTACAGATACGCAGTATTTT	CASSLEDRVSTDTQYF
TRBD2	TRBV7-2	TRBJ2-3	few	TGTGCCAGCAGCTTATGGGGACTAGGTGATACGCAGTATTTT	CASSLWGLGDTQYF
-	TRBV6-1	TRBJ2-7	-	TGTGCCAGCACTGAAGGGTTCGGGGACACGTCCTACGAGCAGTACTTC	CASTEGFGDTSYEQYF
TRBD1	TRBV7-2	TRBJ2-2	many	TGTGCCAGCAGCTCCGGGACAGGGGGCACCGGGGAGCTGTTTTTT	CASSSGTGGTGELFF
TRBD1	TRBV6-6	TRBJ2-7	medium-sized	TGTGCCAGCAGTTACGGGTGGGTAAGGACAGGGGATTCCTACGAGCAGTACTTC	CASSYGWVRTGDSYEQYF
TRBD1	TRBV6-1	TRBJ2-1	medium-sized	TGTGCCAGCAGTGACGGATTGACAGGGGACCACGAGCAGTTCTTC	CASSDGLTGDHEQFF
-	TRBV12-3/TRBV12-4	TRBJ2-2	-	TGTGCCAGCAGTTTTGGCCCCCTTCAAATGATCGGGGAGCTGTTTTTT	CASSFGPLQMIGELFF